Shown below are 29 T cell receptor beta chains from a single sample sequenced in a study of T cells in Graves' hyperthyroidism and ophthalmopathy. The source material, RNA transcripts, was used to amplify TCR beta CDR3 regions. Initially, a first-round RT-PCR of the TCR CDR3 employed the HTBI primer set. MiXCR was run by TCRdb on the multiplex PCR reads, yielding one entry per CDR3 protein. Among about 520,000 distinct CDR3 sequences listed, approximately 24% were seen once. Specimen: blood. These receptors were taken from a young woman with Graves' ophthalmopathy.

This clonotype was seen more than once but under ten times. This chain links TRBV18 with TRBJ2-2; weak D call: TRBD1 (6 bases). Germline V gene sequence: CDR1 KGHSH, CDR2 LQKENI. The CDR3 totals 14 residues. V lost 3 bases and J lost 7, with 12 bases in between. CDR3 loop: CASSPMDSGGELFF. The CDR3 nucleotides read TGTGCCAGCTCACCGATGGACAGTGGCGGGGAGCTGTTTTTT.

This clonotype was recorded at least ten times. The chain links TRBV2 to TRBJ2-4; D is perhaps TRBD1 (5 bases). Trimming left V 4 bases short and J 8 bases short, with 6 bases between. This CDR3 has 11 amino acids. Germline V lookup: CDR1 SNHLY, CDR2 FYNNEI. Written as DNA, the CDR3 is TGTGCCAGCAGTGTACAGGACATTCAGTACTTC. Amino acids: CASSVQDIQYF.

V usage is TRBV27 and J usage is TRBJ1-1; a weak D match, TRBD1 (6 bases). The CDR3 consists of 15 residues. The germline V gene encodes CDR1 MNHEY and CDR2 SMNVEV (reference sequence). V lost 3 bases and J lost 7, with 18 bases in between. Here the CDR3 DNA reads TGTGCCAGCAGTTTCCGCACGGGGGGGCGGCATGAAGCTTTCTTT. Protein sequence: CASSFRTGGRHEAFF.

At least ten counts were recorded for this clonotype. The CDR3 nucleotides are TGTGCCAGCAGCCCCCCTTCGGACAGGGCACAGCATTTT. As protein: CASSPPSDRAQHF. This rearrangement joins TRBV7-2 to TRBJ1-5, with 8 bases fitting TRBD1. The CDR3 length is 13 residues. V dropped 5 bases and J dropped 13; count of bases not matched to a gene: 10. From germline, CDR1 is SGHTA and CDR2 FQGNSA.

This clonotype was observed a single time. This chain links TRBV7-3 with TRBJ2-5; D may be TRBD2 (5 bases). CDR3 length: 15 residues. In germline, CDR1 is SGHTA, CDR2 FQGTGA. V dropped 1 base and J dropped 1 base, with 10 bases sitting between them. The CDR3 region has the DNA TGTGCCAGCAGCTTAAATGCGGGCAGCCAAGAGACCCAGTACTTC. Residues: CASSLNAGSQETQYF.

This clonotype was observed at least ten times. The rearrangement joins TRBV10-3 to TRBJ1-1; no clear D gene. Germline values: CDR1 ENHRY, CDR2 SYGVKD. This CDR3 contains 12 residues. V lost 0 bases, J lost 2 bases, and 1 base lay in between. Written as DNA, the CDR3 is TGTGCCATCAGTGAGTCTAACACTGAAGCTTTCTTT. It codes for CAISESNTEAFF.

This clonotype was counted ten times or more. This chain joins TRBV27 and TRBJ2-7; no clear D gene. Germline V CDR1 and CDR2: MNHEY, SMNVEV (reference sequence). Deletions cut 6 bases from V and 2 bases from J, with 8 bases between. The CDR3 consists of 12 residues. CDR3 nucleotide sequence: TGTGCCAGCAGCAATGACCCCTACGAGCAGTACTTC. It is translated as CASSNDPYEQYF.

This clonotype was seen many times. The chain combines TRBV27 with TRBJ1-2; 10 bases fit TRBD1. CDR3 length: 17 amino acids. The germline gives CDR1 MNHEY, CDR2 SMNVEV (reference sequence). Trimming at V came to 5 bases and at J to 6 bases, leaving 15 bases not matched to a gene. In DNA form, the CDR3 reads TGTGCCAGCAGTCTAAGAAGACAGGGGGCATTATCGGATGGCTACACCTTC. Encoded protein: CASSLRRQGALSDGYTF.

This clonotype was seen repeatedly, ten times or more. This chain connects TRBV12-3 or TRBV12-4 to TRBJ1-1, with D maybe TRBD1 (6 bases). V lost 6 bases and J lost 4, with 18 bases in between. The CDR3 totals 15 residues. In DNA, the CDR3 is TGTGCCAGCAGCCCCACCAATCAACAGGGCACTGAAGCTTTCTTT. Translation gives CASSPTNQQGTEAFF.

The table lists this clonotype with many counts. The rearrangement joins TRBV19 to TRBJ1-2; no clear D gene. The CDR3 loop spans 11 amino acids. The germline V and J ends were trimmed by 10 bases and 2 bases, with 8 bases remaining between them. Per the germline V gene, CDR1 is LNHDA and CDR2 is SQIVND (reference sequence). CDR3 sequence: CATEWNYGYTF. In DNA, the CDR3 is TGTGCCACCGAGTGGAACTATGGCTACACCTTC.

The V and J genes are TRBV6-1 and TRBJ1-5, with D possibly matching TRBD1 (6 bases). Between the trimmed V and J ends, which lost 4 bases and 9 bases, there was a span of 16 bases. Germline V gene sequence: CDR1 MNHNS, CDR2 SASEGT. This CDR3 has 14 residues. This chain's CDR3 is CASSVSQGNAPQHF. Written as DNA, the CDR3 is TGTGCCAGCAGTGTGAGCCAGGGGAATGCGCCCCAGCATTTT.

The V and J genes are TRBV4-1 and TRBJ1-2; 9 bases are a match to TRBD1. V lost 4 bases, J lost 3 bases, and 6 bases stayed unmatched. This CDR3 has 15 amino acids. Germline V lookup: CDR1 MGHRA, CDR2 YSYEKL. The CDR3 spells CASSPEQGAHYGYTF. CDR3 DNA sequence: TGCGCCAGCAGCCCCGAACAGGGGGCTCACTATGGCTACACCTTC.

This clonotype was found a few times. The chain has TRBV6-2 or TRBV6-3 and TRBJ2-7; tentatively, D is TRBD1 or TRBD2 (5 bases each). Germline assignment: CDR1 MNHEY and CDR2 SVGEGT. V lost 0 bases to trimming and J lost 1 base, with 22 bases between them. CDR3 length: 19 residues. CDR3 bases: TGTGCCAGCAGTTACTCCCTTCCATGGGGAATGGGACGTTCCTACGAGCAGTACTTC. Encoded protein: CASSYSLPWGMGRSYEQYF.

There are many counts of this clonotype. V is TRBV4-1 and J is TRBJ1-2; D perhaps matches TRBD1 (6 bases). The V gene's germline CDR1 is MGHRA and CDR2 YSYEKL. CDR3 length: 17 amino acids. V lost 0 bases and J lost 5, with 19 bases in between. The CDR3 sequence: CASSQDGSGGRGYGYTF. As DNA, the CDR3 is TGCGCCAGCAGCCAAGATGGATCCGGGGGCCGAGGGTATGGCTACACCTTC.

This CDR3 reads CASSVRDGNQPQHF. CDR3 sequence (DNA): TGTGCCAGCAGCGTTAGAGACGGCAATCAGCCCCAGCATTTT. The V gene is TRBV9, the J gene TRBJ1-5; D unclear. This CDR3 region has 14 residues. V gave up 2 bases and J gave up 2 bases, with 8 bases separating them. Germline CDR1 SGDLS, CDR2 YYNGEE. The full variable domain, with the rest looked up from reference TRBV9 and TRBJ1-5, is DSGVTQTPKHLITATGQRVTLRCSPRSGDLSVYWYQQSLDQGLQFLIQYYNGEERAKGNILERFSAQQFPDLHSELNLSSLELGDSALYFCASSVRDGNQPQHFGDGTRLSIL.

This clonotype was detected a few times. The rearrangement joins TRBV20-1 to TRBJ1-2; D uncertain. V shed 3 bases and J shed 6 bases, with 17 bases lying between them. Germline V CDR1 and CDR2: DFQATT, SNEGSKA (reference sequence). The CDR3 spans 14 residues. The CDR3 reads CSARGQDFVDGYTF. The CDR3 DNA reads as TGCAGTGCTAGGGGTCAGGATTTTGTGGATGGCTACACCTTC.

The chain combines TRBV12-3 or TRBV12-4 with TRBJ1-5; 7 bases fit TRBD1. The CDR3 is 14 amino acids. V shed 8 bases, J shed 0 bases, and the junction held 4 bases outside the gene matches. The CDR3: CASRDRYSNQPQHF. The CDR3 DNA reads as TGTGCCAGCCGGGACAGATATAGCAATCAGCCCCAGCATTTT.

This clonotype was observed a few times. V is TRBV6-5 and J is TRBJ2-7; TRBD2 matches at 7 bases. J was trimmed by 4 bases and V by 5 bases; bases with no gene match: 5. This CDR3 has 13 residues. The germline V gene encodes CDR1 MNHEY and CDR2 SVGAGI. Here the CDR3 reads CASSNLGGYEQYF. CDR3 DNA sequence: TGTGCCAGCAGTAACCTGGGGGGGTACGAGCAGTACTTC.

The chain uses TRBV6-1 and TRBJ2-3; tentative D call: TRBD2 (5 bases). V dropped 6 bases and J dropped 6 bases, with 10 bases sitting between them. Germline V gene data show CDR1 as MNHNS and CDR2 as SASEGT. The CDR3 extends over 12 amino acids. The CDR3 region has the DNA TGTGCCAGCAGGCCTAGGAGGGATACGCAGTATTTT. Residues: CASRPRRDTQYF.

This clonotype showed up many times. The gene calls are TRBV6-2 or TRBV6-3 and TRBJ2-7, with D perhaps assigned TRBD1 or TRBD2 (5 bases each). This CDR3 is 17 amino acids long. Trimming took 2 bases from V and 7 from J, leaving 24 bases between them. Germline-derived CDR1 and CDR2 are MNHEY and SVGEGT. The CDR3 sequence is CASSYPTWAGKEGEQYF. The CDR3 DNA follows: TGTGCCAGCAGTTACCCAACATGGGCAGGGAAAGAGGGAGAGCAGTACTTC.

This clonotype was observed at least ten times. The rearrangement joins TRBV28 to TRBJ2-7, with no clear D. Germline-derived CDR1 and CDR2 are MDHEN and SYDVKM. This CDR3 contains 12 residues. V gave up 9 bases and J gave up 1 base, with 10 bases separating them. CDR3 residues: CASNERSYEQYF. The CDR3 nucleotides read TGTGCCAGTAATGAAAGGTCCTACGAGCAGTACTTC.

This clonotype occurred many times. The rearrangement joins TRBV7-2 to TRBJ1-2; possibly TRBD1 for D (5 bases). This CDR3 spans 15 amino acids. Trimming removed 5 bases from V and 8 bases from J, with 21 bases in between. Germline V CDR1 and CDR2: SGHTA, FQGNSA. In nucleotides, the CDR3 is TGTGCCAGCAGCGCCGAATCGGCGCCAGGGCTAGGCTACACCTTC. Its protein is CASSAESAPGLGYTF.

The CDR3 protein is CASSPQLAGGVLGQYF. The CDR3 nucleotides read TGTGCCAGCAGCCCACAATTAGCGGGAGGAGTTTTAGGGCAGTACTTC. V gene TRBV28 combines with J gene TRBJ2-7; 10 positions match TRBD2. The length of the CDR3 is 16 residues. Trimming took 6 bases from V and 9 from J; bases not matched to a gene: 17. Germline V gene lookup returns CDR1 MDHEN and CDR2 SYDVKM.

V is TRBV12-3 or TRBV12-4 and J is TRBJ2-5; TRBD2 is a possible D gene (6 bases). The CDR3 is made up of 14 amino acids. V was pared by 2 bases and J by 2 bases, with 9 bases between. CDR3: CASSLMAGQETQYF. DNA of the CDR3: TGTGCCAGCAGTTTAATGGCGGGACAAGAGACCCAGTACTTC.

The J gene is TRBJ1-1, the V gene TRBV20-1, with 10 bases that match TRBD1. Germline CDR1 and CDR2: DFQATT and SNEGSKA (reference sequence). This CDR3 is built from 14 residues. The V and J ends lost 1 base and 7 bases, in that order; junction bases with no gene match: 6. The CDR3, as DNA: TGCAGTGCTAGAGGACCCGGGACAGGGGTTGAAGCTTTCTTT. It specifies CSARGPGTGVEAFF.

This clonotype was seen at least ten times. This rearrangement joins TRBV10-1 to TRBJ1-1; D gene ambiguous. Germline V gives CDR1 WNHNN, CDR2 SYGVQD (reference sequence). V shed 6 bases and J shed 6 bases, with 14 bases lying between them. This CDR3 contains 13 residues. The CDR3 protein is CASSDPNGAEAFF. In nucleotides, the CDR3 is TGCGCCAGCAGCGACCCCAACGGCGCTGAAGCTTTCTTT.

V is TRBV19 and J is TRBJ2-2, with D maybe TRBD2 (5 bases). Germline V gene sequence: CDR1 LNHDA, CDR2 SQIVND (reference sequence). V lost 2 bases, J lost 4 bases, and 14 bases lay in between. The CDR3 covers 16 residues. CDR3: CASSITAEARTGELFF. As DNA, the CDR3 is TGTGCCAGTAGTATAACAGCGGAGGCCCGCACCGGGGAGCTGTTTTTT.

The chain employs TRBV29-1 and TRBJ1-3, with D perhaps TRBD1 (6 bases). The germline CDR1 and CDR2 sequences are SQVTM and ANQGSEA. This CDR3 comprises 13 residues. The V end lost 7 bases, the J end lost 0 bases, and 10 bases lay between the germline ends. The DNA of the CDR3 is TGCAGCGCCGGAGGGGGCTCTGGAAACACCATATATTTT. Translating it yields CSAGGGSGNTIYF. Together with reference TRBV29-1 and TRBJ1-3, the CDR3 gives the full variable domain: SAVISQKPSRDICQRGTSLTIQCQVDSQVTMMFWYRQQPGQSLTLIATANQGSEATYESGFVIDKFPISRPNLTFSTLTVSNMSPEDSSIYLCSAGGGSGNTIYFGEGSWLTVV.

The CDR3, as DNA: TGTGCCAGCAGCGTAGGGACAGGGGGCTCCTACGAGCAGTACTTC. It is translated as CASSVGTGGSYEQYF. The chain employs TRBV7-2 and TRBJ2-7; 11 positions match TRBD1. This CDR3 is 15 amino acids long. Unmatched junction bases numbered 3, after V lost 5 bases and J lost 0 bases. Germline V gives CDR1 SGHTA, CDR2 FQGNSA.